This T cell receptor (beta chain) was recorded in a study of cytomegalovirus exposure and HLA in healthy donors. Points from the study as a whole: Researchers catalogued approximately 160 TCR beta chains as cytomegalovirus-associated.

TCRdb keeps only in-frame clones here, not all; method: immunoSEQ multiplex PCR. The sample includes roughly 60,000 clones, 92% of them seen just once. Concerning this clone itself: Its antigen is currently unknown.

The CDR3 covers 11 residues. V was clipped by 9 bases and J by 4 bases, with 7 bases between them. In germline, CDR1 is MDHEN, CDR2 SYDVKM. The sequence came from a woman aged 18-29 years in good health and CMV-seronegative. Sequences were obtained from PBMCs. This rearrangement joins TRBV28 to TRBJ2-1; D is ambiguous. As DNA, the CDR3 is TGTGCCAGTGTTTCATACAATGAGCAGTTCTTC. Amino acids: CASVSYNEQFF.